A selection of T cell receptor beta chains follows, all from one sample in a study of cytomegalovirus exposure and HLA in healthy donors. Profiling relied on immunoSEQ multiplex PCR, and the TCRdb table lists in-frame clones only, not all of them. Of more than 85,000 clones listed, 60% to 80% are singletons. Sequenced material: PBMCs. These receptors all come from a female donor in good health and CMV-seronegative. Both conserved end residues are part of each CDR3. The order of the fields is CDR3 DNA, CDR3 protein, V gene, clone size, D gene, J gene. A D gene is named only where the DNA matches it firmly. Size tells how often a clone was seen (once, few, many) or the class of an expanded clone, and some rows leave it out.

TGTGCCAGCAGGGAACCCGGGGGATACGAGCAGTACTTC | CASREPGGYEQYF | TRBV11-3 | . | . | TRBJ2-7
TGTGCCAGCAGTTTAAGTGTAAGGCGGAGTCCGCAGTATTTT | CASSLSVRRSPQYF | TRBV28 | once | . | TRBJ2-3
TGTGCCAGCAGCTTAAGGGGGTTGGCAGATACGCAGTATTTT | CASSLRGLADTQYF | TRBV7-9 | . | . | TRBJ2-3
TGTGCCATCAGTGAGTCAAACCCTTGGACAGGAAACACTGAAGCTTTCTTT | CAISESNPWTGNTEAFF | TRBV10-3 | . | TRBD1 | TRBJ1-1
TGCGCCAGCAGCGCGCGGGCGACTAGTTTTGATACGCAGTATTTT | CASSARATSFDTQYF | TRBV5-1 | few | . | TRBJ2-3
TGTGCCAGCAGGCCGTTGGGATGGACAGCAGACTATGGCTACACCTTC | CASRPLGWTADYGYTF | TRBV6-6 | . | . | TRBJ1-2
TGCAGCGTTGGTCGGGAAACTAACTATGGCTACACCTTC | CSVGRETNYGYTF | TRBV29-1 | . | . | TRBJ1-2
TGTGCCAGCAGCGTAGCTGGGACAGATGACTATGGCTACACCTTC | CASSVAGTDDYGYTF | TRBV9 | once | TRBD1 | TRBJ1-2
TGTGCCATCAGTGCAGGGGACAGCTACGAGCAGTACTTC | CAISAGDSYEQYF | TRBV10-3 | . | TRBD1 | TRBJ2-7
TGTGCCATCAGGGGACAGGGGGCCGGTGAAAAACTGTTTTTT | CAIRGQGAGEKLFF | TRBV10-3 | . | TRBD1 | TRBJ1-4
TGTGCCAGCAGTTTAGCGGGCAAAAACATTCAGTACTTC | CASSLAGKNIQYF | TRBV28 | . | . | TRBJ2-4
TGCGCCAGCAGCTTGATTGAGACGGGGGGCGGAGAGCAGTACTTC | CASSLIETGGGEQYF | TRBV5-1 | . | . | TRBJ2-7
TGTGCCTGGAGTGGACAGGCTGCGGAAAAACTGTTTTTT | CAWSGQAAEKLFF | TRBV30 | . | . | TRBJ1-4
TGTGCCAGCGGGTCCCTCGGGCTAGGACTCTACGAGCAGTACTTC | CASGSLGLGLYEQYF | TRBV6-1 | . | . | TRBJ2-7
TGTGCCAGCAGCTCATATGTGGAGGTTAACACTGAAGCTTTCTTT | CASSSYVEVNTEAFF | TRBV11-3 | once | . | TRBJ1-1
TGTGCCAGCTCACCTCGTCGGGACACCGGGGAGCTGTTTTTT | CASSPRRDTGELFF | TRBV18 | . | . | TRBJ2-2
TGTGCCAGCAGCTTTTTCGTGGCAGTCGTTGCCTCACCCCTCCACTTT | CASSFFVAVVASPLHF | TRBV7-2 | . | . | TRBJ1-6
TGTGCCAGCAGTTCACTTGGGGGAGGAGATACGCAGTATTTT | CASSSLGGGDTQYF | TRBV2 | . | . | TRBJ2-3
TGTGCCAGCAGTGCTACGGTGGGCGATAGCAATCAGCCCCAGCATTTT | CASSATVGDSNQPQHF | TRBV6-1 | few | . | TRBJ1-5
TGTGCCACTGGACGAGCGGGCACAGATACGCAGTATTTT | CATGRAGTDTQYF | TRBV15 | . | . | TRBJ2-3
TGTGCCAGCAGTTTATCGTGGGCCGGACTAGCGGGAGGAGAGACCCAGTACTTC | CASSLSWAGLAGGETQYF | TRBV27 | . | TRBD2 | TRBJ2-5
TGCGCCAGCAGCTTCAGTCCAGATCTCTATGGCTACACCTTC | CASSFSPDLYGYTF | TRBV5-1 | . | . | TRBJ1-2
TGTGCCAGTAGCCTGGGGAGTGGGGCCAACGTCCTGACTTTC | CASSLGSGANVLTF | TRBV19 | few | . | TRBJ2-6
TGTGCCAGCAGCTTAGGGGTGGACAATGAGCAGTTCTTC | CASSLGVDNEQFF | TRBV5-6 | . | . | TRBJ2-1
TGTGCCAGCAGCTTAGAGTGGACAAAAGGACCCCAAGAGACCCAGTACTTC | CASSLEWTKGPQETQYF | TRBV7-9 | few | . | TRBJ2-5
TGTGCCAGCAGCTTAGGCGGGAGCGCGGGGGAGCTGTTTTTT | CASSLGGSAGELFF | TRBV7-3 | . | TRBD2 | TRBJ2-2
TGTGCCAGCAGCAGCGGCATAGGGGGCGCAGATACGCAGTATTTT | CASSSGIGGADTQYF | TRBV6-1 | medium-sized | TRBD1 | TRBJ2-3
TGTGCCACCAGCAGGGGGGACATTGGGGCCAACGTCCTGACTTTC | CATSRGDIGANVLTF | TRBV15 | . | . | TRBJ2-6